Listed below are T cell receptor beta chains from one sample, sequenced in a study of shared clonotypes between healthy human individuals. TCRdb's table, derived via immunoSEQ multiplex PCR, lists solely in-frame clones and lacks some. The repertoire holds 1 million to 1.2 million clones, with approximately 75% as singletons. Sequenced material: memory CD4+ T cells from PBMCs. These receptors were taken from a man younger than 35 in good health. Some clones in this sample may be carry-over from other donors' samples. Both conserved end residues are part of each CDR3. Fields, in order: clone size, D gene, V gene, J gene, CDR3 protein, CDR3 DNA. D genes are given only for firm matches. Rows give clone size only sometimes, using once, few, many, or a class for an expanded clone.

>NA|TRBD1|TRBV5-1|TRBJ1-1
CASRDRTGGDTEAFF
TGCGCCAGCAGGGACAGGACGGGAGGTGACACTGAAGCTTTCTTT
>NA|NA|TRBV6-5|TRBJ1-5
CASSAARGNQPQHF
TGTGCCAGCAGTGCAGCTCGGGGCAATCAGCCCCAGCATTTT
>NA|NA|TRBV6-1|TRBJ2-1
CASKVGPVAPNEQFF
TGTGCCAGCAAGGTGGGACCGGTAGCCCCGAATGAGCAGTTCTTC
>once|TRBD2|TRBV23-1|TRBJ2-7
CASGGGYEQYF
TGCGCCAGCGGGGGAGGGTACGAGCAGTACTTC
>NA|NA|TRBV10-3|TRBJ2-7
CAISESRPSYEQYF
TGTGCCATCAGTGAGTCGCGACCGTCCTACGAGCAGTACTTC
>NA|NA|TRBV30|TRBJ2-5
CAWRAVGKAQETQYF
TGTGCCTGGAGGGCGGTGGGGAAGGCCCAAGAGACCCAGTACTTC
>NA|NA|TRBV2|TRBJ2-1
CASTGNNEQFF
TGTGCCAGCACTGGGAACAATGAGCAGTTCTTC
>NA|NA|TRBV18|TRBJ1-4
CASFQYNNEKLFF
TGTGCCAGCTTTCAATACAATAATGAAAAACTGTTTTTT
>NA|NA|TRBV27|TRBJ2-3
CASSLRPLRYRTDTQYF
TGTGCCAGCAGTTTAAGACCCTTGCGGTACCGCACAGATACGCAGTATTTT
>NA|NA|TRBV6-5|TRBJ1-1
CASSSPGGTEAFF
TGTGCCAGCAGTTCCCCGGGGGGTACTGAAGCTTTCTTT
>NA|TRBD2|TRBV28|TRBJ2-7
CASSLRTGGNYEQYF
TGTGCCAGCTCCCTTCGGACGGGGGGGAACTACGAGCAGTACTTC
>once|TRBD1|TRBV5-6|TRBJ1-2
CASSSDRAYGYTF
TGTGCCAGCAGCTCCGACAGGGCCTATGGCTACACCTTC
>few|NA|TRBV29-1|TRBJ1-1
CSAARPRAEAFF
TGCAGCGCCGCAAGGCCTAGGGCTGAAGCTTTCTTT
>NA|TRBD2|TRBV5-4|TRBJ2-7
CASSLGEGYEQYF
TGTGCCAGCAGCCTGGGGGAGGGATACGAGCAGTACTTC
>NA|TRBD1|TRBV7-9|TRBJ2-1
CASSLEGALTTVYNEQFF
TGTGCCAGCAGCTTAGAGGGGGCGCTGACTACAGTCTACAATGAGCAGTTCTTC
>NA|NA|TRBV7-9|TRBJ2-5
CASSSYEETQYF
TGTGCCAGCAGCTCATACGAAGAGACCCAGTACTTC